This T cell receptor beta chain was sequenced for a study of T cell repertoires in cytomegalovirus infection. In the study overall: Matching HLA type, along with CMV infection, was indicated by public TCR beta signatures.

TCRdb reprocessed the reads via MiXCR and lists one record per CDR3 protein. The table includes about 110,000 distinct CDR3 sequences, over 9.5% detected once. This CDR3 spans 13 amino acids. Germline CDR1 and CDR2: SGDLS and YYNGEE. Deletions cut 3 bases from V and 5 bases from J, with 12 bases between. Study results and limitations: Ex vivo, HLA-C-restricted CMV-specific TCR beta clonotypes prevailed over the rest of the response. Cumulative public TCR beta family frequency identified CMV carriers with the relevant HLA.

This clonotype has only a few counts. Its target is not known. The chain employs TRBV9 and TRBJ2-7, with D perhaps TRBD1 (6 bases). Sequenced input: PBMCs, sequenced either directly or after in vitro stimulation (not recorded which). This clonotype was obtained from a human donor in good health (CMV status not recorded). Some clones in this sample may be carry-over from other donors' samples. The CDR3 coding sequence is TGTGCCAGCAGCGGCGAACAGGGAAACGAGCAGTACTTC. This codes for CASSGEQGNEQYF.